A selection of T cell receptor beta chains follows, all from one sample in a study of graft-versus-host responses after intestinal transplantation. Sequenced by immunoSEQ multiplex PCR; TCRdb stores in-frame clones only, minus some. The table includes about 110,000 clones, 90% to 95% detected once. Their cognate antigens are unknown. Specimen: unstimulated CD8+ T cells sorted from spleen or lymph node cells, collected before intestinal transplant. These receptors all come from a human donor who received an intestinal transplant. The CDR3 runs from the conserved cysteine through the conserved F or W. D genes are given only for firm matches. Size tells how often a clone was seen (once, few, many) or the class of an expanded clone, and some rows leave it out.

D gene,J gene,V gene,clone size,CDR3 DNA,CDR3 protein
TRBD1,TRBJ2-2,TRBV28,.,TGTGCCAGCGGAATACAGGGGGAATTACCCGGGGAGCTGTTTTTT,CASGIQGELPGELFF
TRBD1,TRBJ1-2,TRBV19,.,TGTGCCAGTAGTCCAGGAGACAGGGGTGGGTATGGCTACACCTTC,CASSPGDRGGYGYTF
TRBD2,TRBJ2-6,TRBV6-1,.,TGTGCCAGCAGTGGCGGACTAGCGGGACGACGAGGGGCCAACGTCCTGACTTTC,CASSGGLAGRRGANVLTF
TRBD1,TRBJ1-1,TRBV27,.,TGTGCCAGCCAAACCGGCATAGGGGGCCCAAACACTGAAGCTTTCTTT,CASQTGIGGPNTEAFF
.,TRBJ2-5,TRBV27,.,TGTGCCACCACAGGGGAGGGGGAAGTGACCCAGTACTTC,CATTGEGEVTQYF
.,TRBJ2-3,TRBV7-9,.,TGTGCCAGCAGCTTCATCCTAGGCAGCACAGATACGCAGTATTTT,CASSFILGSTDTQYF
.,TRBJ1-2,TRBV6-5,.,TGTGCCAGCAGTCCTGGGACGACCCAAGGCTACACCTTC,CASSPGTTQGYTF
.,TRBJ2-7,TRBV2,.,TGTGCCAGCAGTGAGAGTGGGAGTCAATACGAGCAGTACTTC,CASSESGSQYEQYF
TRBD2,TRBJ2-7,TRBV28,once,TGTGCCAGCAGTTTACGGGGGGAGAGGGCCTACGAGCAGTACTTC,CASSLRGERAYEQYF
.,TRBJ2-1,TRBV5-6,.,TGTGCCAGCAGCTTGGGGGTGGGACCCAATGAGCAGTTCTTC,CASSLGVGPNEQFF
.,TRBJ2-1,TRBV9,.,TGTGCCAGCAGCGTAGGAGGACGGGAGCAGTTCTTC,CASSVGGREQFF
TRBD1,TRBJ2-3,TRBV15,.,TGTGCCACCAGCAGAGGAACAGGGGAAGATACGCAGTATTTT,CATSRGTGEDTQYF
.,TRBJ2-2,TRBV5-8,.,TGTGCCAGCAGCTCCCGGGTCGGTACCGGGGAGCTGTTTTTT,CASSSRVGTGELFF
.,TRBJ2-5,TRBV5-1,once,TGCGCCAGCAGCTTGGAGGGGGGGTCAGAGACCCAGTACTTC,CASSLEGGSETQYF
TRBD2,TRBJ2-1,TRBV5-1,.,TGCGCCAGCAGCTTGGCTAGCGGGGGCTCTCTTTCCTACAATGAGCAGTTCTTC,CASSLASGGSLSYNEQFF
.,TRBJ2-7,TRBV7-2,.,TGTGCCAGCAGCTTATTGGGGGAGCGATTCTACGAGCAGTACTTC,CASSLLGERFYEQYF
TRBD2,TRBJ2-3,TRBV2,.,TGTGCCAGCAGTGAGATAGCGGGAAACACAGATACGCAGTATTTT,CASSEIAGNTDTQYF
TRBD2,TRBJ2-3,TRBV7-9,.,TGTGCCAGCAGCCCACTAGCGGGAGCGGATACGCAGTATTTT,CASSPLAGADTQYF
.,TRBJ1-3,TRBV27,.,TGTGCCAGCAGGACGGGGGGAGCTGGAAACACCATATATTTT,CASRTGGAGNTIYF
TRBD1,TRBJ1-2,TRBV6-5,.,TGTGCCAGCAGCTCGGACAGGCGGGGCTACACCTTC,CASSSDRRGYTF
.,TRBJ1-1,TRBV30,.,TGTGCCTGGAGGAAGGCCCCGAACACTGAAGCTTTCTTT,CAWRKAPNTEAFF
.,TRBJ1-1,TRBV12-5,.,TGTGCTAGTGGTTTGGTAAACTTTGAAGCTTTCTTT,CASGLVNFEAFF
TRBD2,TRBJ2-1,TRBV4-2,.,TGTGCCAGCAGCCTGTTAGCGGGAGGGGGGAATGAGCAGTTCTTC,CASSLLAGGGNEQFF
.,TRBJ2-5,TRBV10-3,.,TGTGCCATCAGTGAAGGGCTAGCGCTAGAAGAGACCCAGTACTTC,CAISEGLALEETQYF
.,TRBJ2-5,TRBV27,.,TGTGCCAGCAGTTTATCGGGAACCGTGTACCAAGAGACCCAGTACTTC,CASSLSGTVYQETQYF
TRBD2,TRBJ2-7,TRBV4-1,.,TGCGCCAGCAGCCAGGCGGGAGGGGAGTACGAGCAGTACTTC,CASSQAGGEYEQYF
.,TRBJ1-4,TRBV7-8,.,TGTGCCAGCAGCTTAGTTGCAGCGACAGAAAAACTGTTTTTT,CASSLVAATEKLFF
.,TRBJ2-1,TRBV29-1,.,TGCAGCGCCCCCGGGCCCTACAATGAGCAGTTCTTC,CSAPGPYNEQFF
.,TRBJ1-2,TRBV27,.,TGTGCCAGCAGCCTACGGGAGAACTATGGCTACACCTTC,CASSLRENYGYTF
TRBD2,TRBJ2-1,TRBV11-3,once,TGTGCCAGCAGCTTAGTAACTAGCGGATACAATGAGCAGTTCTTC,CASSLVTSGYNEQFF
TRBD1,TRBJ1-2,TRBV19,.,TGTGCCAGTAGCCCGACAGGGGGCGCCGGTGGCTACACCTTC,CASSPTGGAGGYTF
TRBD2,TRBJ2-1,TRBV27,.,TGTGCCAGCAGTTTAGCGGGAGGGCGGAACAATGAGCAGTTCTTC,CASSLAGGRNNEQFF
TRBD1,TRBJ1-5,TRBV6-1,.,TGTGCCAGCAGTGAATGGGACAGGGCTCGACCCCGTAGCAATCAGCCCCAGCATTTT,CASSEWDRARPRSNQPQHF
.,TRBJ1-2,TRBV7-6,.,TGTGCCAGCAGCGTACCTCCTCGAAAGACCTATGGCTACACCTTC,CASSVPPRKTYGYTF
TRBD1,TRBJ2-7,TRBV11-2,.,TGTGCCAGCAGCGTGGACAGGTTTAGCTCCTACGAGCAGTACTTC,CASSVDRFSSYEQYF
.,TRBJ1-5,TRBV13,.,TGTGCCAGCAGCTTAGGGGGGACGGGGAAATTGCCCCAGCATTTT,CASSLGGTGKLPQHF
TRBD1,TRBJ2-7,TRBV19,.,TGTGCCAGTAATCCGGGACAGGGGCCTTACGAGCAGTACTTC,CASNPGQGPYEQYF
.,TRBJ2-1,TRBV6-1,.,TGTGCCAGCAGTGAATACTTTTCAGGGGATGATGAGCAGTTCTTC,CASSEYFSGDDEQFF
.,TRBJ1-1,TRBV9,.,TGTGCCAGCACCGATAATATGAACACTGAAGCTTTCTTT,CASTDNMNTEAFF
TRBD2,TRBJ2-7,TRBV13,.,TGTGCCAGCAGCTCTCCCGGGACTACCAACCAGCAGTACTTC,CASSSPGTTNQQYF
.,TRBJ2-1,TRBV5-1,once,TGCGCCAGCAGCCGGAAGGACAGCCACAATGAGCAGTTCTTC,CASSRKDSHNEQFF
.,TRBJ2-5,TRBV10-2,few,TGCGCCAGCGGGTTAGGATCAACCGTGGAGACCCAGTACTTC,CASGLGSTVETQYF
.,TRBJ2-7,TRBV6-5,.,TGTGCCAGCACCACAACGCTTGAGGGGCCCGGGGAGCAGTACTTC,CASTTTLEGPGEQYF
.,TRBJ2-3,TRBV7-3,.,TGTGCCAGCAGCGAACTCCCCTACGGGGGCACAGATACGCAGTATTTT,CASSELPYGGTDTQYF
.,TRBJ2-4,TRBV7-9,.,TGTGCCAGCAGCTTACCCCGGGGGGCGGGGAACATTCAGTACTTC,CASSLPRGAGNIQYF
.,TRBJ2-1,TRBV27,.,TGTGCCAGCACCAGCGGGTCTTCGAACAATGAGCAGTTCTTC,CASTSGSSNNEQFF
.,TRBJ1-1,TRBV6-5,.,TGTGCCAGCAGTTACTCGTCAGGGGTCGCTGAAGCTTTCTTT,CASSYSSGVAEAFF
TRBD2,TRBJ2-7,TRBV29-1,.,TGCAGCGGGACTAGCGGGAGTGGTGAGCAGTACTTC,CSGTSGSGEQYF
TRBD2,TRBJ2-1,TRBV7-8,.,TGTGCCAGCAGCCGAGGACTAGCGGACTATTACAATGAGCAGTTCTTC,CASSRGLADYYNEQFF
.,TRBJ2-1,TRBV5-1,.,TGCGCCAGCAGCTTGGGTGGCATCGATGAGCAGTTCTTC,CASSLGGIDEQFF
.,TRBJ2-7,TRBV4-1,few,TGCGCCAGCAGCCAAGATTCAGGGTCAGGCTCCTACGAGCAGTACTTC,CASSQDSGSGSYEQYF
.,TRBJ2-4,TRBV4-1,once,TGCGCCAGCAGCCAAGGGGCAGGGGAGGAGATACTAGCCAAAAACATTCAGTACTTC,CASSQGAGEEILAKNIQYF
TRBD1,TRBJ2-7,TRBV4-1,.,TGCGCCAGCAGCCTCCGGGACAGGAGCTCCTACGAGCAGTACTTC,CASSLRDRSSYEQYF